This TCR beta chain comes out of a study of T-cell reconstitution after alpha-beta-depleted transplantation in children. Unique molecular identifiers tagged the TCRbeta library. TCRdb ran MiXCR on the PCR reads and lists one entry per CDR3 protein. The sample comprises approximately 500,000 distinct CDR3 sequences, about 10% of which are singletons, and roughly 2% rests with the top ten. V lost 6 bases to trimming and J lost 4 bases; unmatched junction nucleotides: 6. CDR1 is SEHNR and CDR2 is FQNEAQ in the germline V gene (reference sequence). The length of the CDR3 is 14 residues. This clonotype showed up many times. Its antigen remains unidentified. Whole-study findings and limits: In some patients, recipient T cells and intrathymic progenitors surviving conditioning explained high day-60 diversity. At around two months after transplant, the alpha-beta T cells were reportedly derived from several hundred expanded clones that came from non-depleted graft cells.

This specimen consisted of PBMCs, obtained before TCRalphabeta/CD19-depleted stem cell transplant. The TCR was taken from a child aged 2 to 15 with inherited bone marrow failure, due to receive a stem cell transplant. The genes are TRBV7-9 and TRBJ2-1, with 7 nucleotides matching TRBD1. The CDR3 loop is CASRRGQGYNEQFF. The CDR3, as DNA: TGTGCCAGCAGGAGGGGGCAGGGGTACAATGAGCAGTTCTTC.